The 32 T cell receptor beta chains reported below all come from one sample, sequenced in a study of CD8 T cells in ankylosing spondylitis. Study results and caveats: Characteristic of ankylosing spondylitis blood, it appeared, was a TCR beta motif comprising about eight highly homologous variants.

No antigen has been assigned to these receptors. TCRdb ran MiXCR on the 5' RACE reads and lists one entry per CDR3 protein. This sample has around 770,000 distinct CDR3 sequences; about an eighth occur once, and the top ten carry under 0.6%. Material: blood, either unsorted or a sorted T cell fraction (not recorded which). Receptors originate from a male donor with ankylosing spondylitis.

The CDR3 region is CASDRASRGPYEQYF. CDR3 nucleotide sequence: TGTGCCAGCGATCGGGCCAGCCGGGGTCCCTACGAGCAGTACTTC. The genes are TRBV6-1 and TRBJ2-7, with a possible D match to TRBD2 (5 bases). Germline V gives CDR1 MNHNS, CDR2 SASEGT. V lost 8 bases, J lost 2 bases, and 19 bases lay in between. The CDR3 has 15 amino acids.

The chain recombines TRBV5-1 with TRBJ2-7, with TRBD2 identical over 7 bases. J lost 1 base, V lost 4 bases, and 5 bases had no gene match. CDR3 length equals 14 residues. CDR1 is SGHRS and CDR2 is YFSETQ in the germline V gene. The CDR3 loop is CASSNQRGSYEQYF. The CDR3 region has the DNA TGCGCCAGCAGCAACCAGCGGGGATCCTACGAGCAGTACTTC. Together with reference TRBV5-1 and TRBJ2-7, the CDR3 gives the full variable domain: KAGVTQTPRYLIKTRGQQVTLSCSPISGHRSVSWYQQTPGQGLQFLFEYFSETQRNKGNFPGRFSGRQFSNSRSEMNVSTLELGDSALYLCASSNQRGSYEQYFGPGTRLTVT.

The genes are TRBV5-5 and TRBJ2-5; 12 nucleotides line up with TRBD1. CDR3 size: 15 residues. V trimming: 4 bases; J trimming: 4 bases; junction bases outside the gene matches: 5. The germline CDR1 and CDR2 sequences are SGHKS and YYEKEE (reference sequence). The CDR3 region has the DNA TGTGCCAGCAGCCGGACGGGACAGGGGGCAGAGACCCAGTACTTC. Protein sequence: CASSRTGQGAETQYF.

This clonotype has just a few counts. The CDR3 sequence: CSARHLRQNTGELFF. CDR3 nucleotides: TGCAGTGCTCGGCACCTTCGGCAAAACACCGGGGAGCTGTTTTTT. This chain joins TRBV20-1 and TRBJ2-2; D ambiguous. Trimming removed 5 bases from V and 2 bases from J, with 15 bases in between. The germline V gene encodes CDR1 DFQATT and CDR2 SNEGSKA (reference sequence). The CDR3 extends over 15 amino acids.

This clonotype was observed a handful of times. The chain couples TRBV9 to TRBJ1-2; D ambiguous. Germline CDR1 and CDR2: SGDLS and YYNGEE. CDR3 size: 13 residues. Trimming left V 4 bases short and J 7 bases short, with 14 bases between. This CDR3 reads CASSISGWGGYTF. The CDR3 DNA reads as TGTGCCAGCAGCATTAGTGGGTGGGGTGGCTACACCTTC.

The V and J genes are TRBV12-3 or TRBV12-4 and TRBJ2-7, with 10 bases that match TRBD2. This CDR3 has 13 residues. With V trimmed by 7 bases and J by 2 bases, 2 bases remained unmatched. The CDR3 protein is CASTLAGPYEQYF. CDR3 bases: TGTGCCAGCACACTAGCGGGGCCCTACGAGCAGTACTTC.

This rearrangement joins TRBV20-1 to TRBJ2-1, with TRBD2 identical over 7 bases. Germline lookup yields CDR1 DFQATT and CDR2 SNEGSKA (reference sequence). Trimming at V came to 6 bases and at J to 2 bases, leaving 7 bases not matched to a gene. The CDR3 totals 14 residues. CDR3 loop: CSARLGTTYNEQFF. CDR3 DNA: TGCAGTGCCCGGTTGGGGACTACCTACAATGAGCAGTTCTTC.

A few counts support this clonotype. Here the CDR3 DNA reads TGTGCCAGCAGCGCCTCGACAGGTGTATTCGGTACAGATACGCAGTATTTT. This gives the protein CASSASTGVFGTDTQYF. V is TRBV7-2 and J is TRBJ2-3; a weak D match, TRBD1 (6 bases). The CDR3 consists of 17 residues. The V end was cut by 5 bases, the J end by 3 bases, with 21 bases between. Per germline, CDR1 SGHTA and CDR2 FQGNSA.

In its sample, this clonotype was seen a few times. The chain has TRBV29-1 and TRBJ2-3, with no clear D. Germline values: CDR1 SQVTM, CDR2 ANQGSEA. V was trimmed by 7 bases and J by 4 bases, leaving 12 bases between them. There are 12 residues in the CDR3. The CDR3 DNA is TGCAGCGCCGTTAAAGGCGCAGATACGCAGTATTTT. It yields the protein CSAVKGADTQYF.

This chain links TRBV7-9 with TRBJ2-7; 7 bases line up with TRBD1. The CDR3 covers 17 residues. Trimming took 3 bases from V and 0 from J; bases not matched to a gene: 11. Germline lookup yields CDR1 SEHNR and CDR2 FQNEAQ (reference sequence). CDR3 coding DNA: TGTGCCAGCAGCTTTAATCCGGGACAGCCTGTCTCCTACGAGCAGTACTTC. Amino acid sequence: CASSFNPGQPVSYEQYF. Looking up the rest from reference TRBV7-9 and TRBJ2-7 gives the full variable domain: DTGVSQNPRHKITKRGQNVTFRCDPISEHNRLYWYRQTLGQGPEFLTYFQNEAQLEKSRLLSDRFSAERPKGSFSTLEIQRTEQGDSAMYLCASSFNPGQPVSYEQYFGPGTRLTVT.

This clonotype turned up a few times. The V call is TRBV7-9, the J call TRBJ2-1; 10 bases map to TRBD2. The CDR3 consists of 15 residues. V was pared by 5 bases and J by 7 bases, with 8 bases of the junction left unmatched. Per germline, CDR1 SEHNR and CDR2 FQNEAQ (reference sequence). The CDR3 bases are TGTGCCAGCAGCCCTCAGGCTAGCGGGAGTAATGAGCAGTTCTTC. It codes for CASSPQASGSNEQFF.

There are a few counts of this clonotype. This rearrangement joins TRBV6-5 to TRBJ1-1; 7 nucleotides align to TRBD1. The junction had 7 bases not matched to a gene; V was cut back by 2 bases and J by 7 bases. The germline CDR1 and CDR2 sequences are MNHEY and SVGAGI. This CDR3 spans 14 amino acids. CDR3 bases: TGTGCCAGCAGTTACATAACAGGGGCCCGTGAAGCTTTCTTT. This gives the protein CASSYITGAREAFF.

This clonotype was counted only a few times. V usage is TRBV9 and J usage is TRBJ1-1; TRBD1 agrees at 9 bases. The germline V gene has CDR1 SGDLS and CDR2 YYNGEE. Germline trimming cut 1 base from V and 6 bases from J; bases unmatched to any gene: 7. This CDR3 contains 15 residues. CDR3 nucleotides: TGTGCCAGCAGCGTAATCCCAACAGGGGGCTCTGAAGCTTTCTTT. It yields the protein CASSVIPTGGSEAFF.

The J gene is TRBJ2-7, the V gene TRBV20-1; TRBD1 might be the D (6 bases). Trimming took off 1 base at V and 2 bases at J, with 15 bases between the two ends. The CDR3 is 15 residues long. Germline V gene sequence: CDR1 DFQATT, CDR2 SNEGSKA (reference sequence). Here the CDR3 DNA reads TGCAGTGCTAGAGGAGGGCAGGGGCTCCCCTACGAGCAGTACTTC. As protein: CSARGGQGLPYEQYF.

This clonotype was observed at least ten times. V usage is TRBV10-3 and J usage is TRBJ2-5; the match to TRBD1 covers 12 bases. CDR1 is ENHRY, CDR2 SYGVKD, per germline. V was clipped by 4 bases and J by 5 bases; unmatched bases: 8. The CDR3 is made up of 16 amino acids. CDR3 residues: CAISGDRGHSVETQYF. CDR3 nucleotides: TGTGCCATCAGTGGGGACAGGGGGCACAGCGTGGAGACCCAGTACTTC.

The rearrangement joins TRBV4-2 to TRBJ1-4; D remains unclear. This CDR3 contains 16 residues. CDR1 is LGHNA and CDR2 is YNFKEQ in the germline V gene. Trimming left V 1 base short and J 0 bases short, with 9 bases between. CDR3 nucleotides: TGTGCCAGCAGCCAAGTTACGCTCTCAACTAATGAAAAACTGTTTTTT. It codes for CASSQVTLSTNEKLFF.

The chain joins TRBV27 to TRBJ2-5, with D perhaps given as TRBD1 or TRBD2 (5 bases each). Germline CDR1 is MNHEY and CDR2 is SMNVEV (reference sequence). The CDR3 is 11 residues long. V lost 5 bases and J 14 bases, leaving 15 bases between the germline ends. CDR3 nucleotides: TGTGCCAGCAGTATTTACGGGGCCATCTACTTC. Amino acids: CASSIYGAIYF.

This chain uses TRBV4-1 with TRBJ2-5, with D possibly matching TRBD1 (6 bases). This CDR3 comprises 16 residues. Germline lookup yields CDR1 MGHRA and CDR2 YSYEKL. V was shortened by 1 base and J by 5 bases, with 17 bases between the two germline ends. The CDR3 bases are TGCGCCAGCAGCCAAGCCTCTTCCAGGGGTTGGGAGACCCAGTACTTC. Amino acids: CASSQASSRGWETQYF.

This clonotype was counted only a few times. The rearrangement joins TRBV15 to TRBJ2-5; 9 bases line up with TRBD2. Germline values: CDR1 LNHNV, CDR2 YYDKDF (reference sequence). The junction had 9 bases not matched to a gene; V was cut back by 0 bases and J by 4 bases. The CDR3 length is 17 residues. CDR3 amino acids: CATSRDGGSGSGETQYF. The CDR3 coding sequence is TGTGCCACCAGCAGAGATGGGGGTAGCGGGAGTGGAGAGACCCAGTACTTC.

This chain uses TRBV5-1 with TRBJ2-1; 7 bases are shared with TRBD2. V was pared by 5 bases and J by 6 bases, with 11 bases of the junction left unmatched. There are 15 residues in the CDR3. Germline V gene sequence: CDR1 SGHRS, CDR2 YFSETQ. The CDR3 is CASSRLAVSGNEQFF. The CDR3 DNA follows: TGCGCCAGCAGTCGACTAGCTGTTTCGGGCAATGAGCAGTTCTTC.

This clonotype was found many times. The V call is TRBV7-2, the J call TRBJ1-1; TRBD1 might be the D (5 bases). The V gene's germline CDR1 is SGHTA and CDR2 FQGNSA. The CDR3 loop spans 15 amino acids. The ends were cut back, 4 bases at V and 6 bases at J, with 18 bases in the middle. CDR3 DNA: TGTGCCAGCAGCTCAAGTAAGACGGGACGAGCTGAAGCTTTCTTT. This codes for CASSSSKTGRAEAFF.

The genes are TRBV20-1 and TRBJ2-7; D tentatively fits TRBD1 or TRBD2 (5 bases each). The CDR3 extends over 13 amino acids. Germline V gives CDR1 DFQATT, CDR2 SNEGSKA (reference sequence). Trimming took off 3 bases at V and 3 bases at J, with 12 bases between the two ends. This CDR3 is CSASGTHFYEQYF. The CDR3, as DNA: TGCAGTGCTAGCGGGACCCATTTCTACGAGCAGTACTTC.

V usage is TRBV7-2 and J usage is TRBJ2-5; weak D call: TRBD1 (6 bases). The CDR3 length is 15 residues. The germline V and J ends were trimmed by 1 base and 4 bases, with 13 bases remaining between them. Germline-derived CDR1 and CDR2 are SGHTA and FQGNSA. In DNA, the CDR3 is TGTGCCAGCAGCTTAGGGACAGTTTATCCAGAGACCCAGTACTTC. Its protein product is CASSLGTVYPETQYF.

There are many counts of this clonotype. The V call is TRBV5-1, the J call TRBJ2-1, with D perhaps TRBD1 (6 bases). V was shortened by 1 base and J by 6 bases, with 14 bases between the two germline ends. The length of the CDR3 is 15 residues. Germline V lookup: CDR1 SGHRS, CDR2 YFSETQ. CDR3 sequence: CASSLIWQGINEQFF. DNA for the CDR3: TGCGCCAGCAGCTTGATCTGGCAGGGGATCAATGAGCAGTTCTTC.

Only a few counts were recorded for this clonotype. The chain is built from TRBV4-1 and TRBJ1-2; 7 bases are a match to TRBD1. J was trimmed by 6 bases and V by 4 bases; bases with no gene match: 11. Per the germline V gene, CDR1 is MGHRA and CDR2 is YSYEKL. The CDR3 is 15 amino acids. CDR3 coding DNA: TGCGCCAGCAGCCCCAGGGGGGTTAACCTCAATGGCTACACCTTC. Its protein product is CASSPRGVNLNGYTF.

This clonotype was observed a handful of times. CDR3 sequence (DNA): TGTGCCAGCAGTTTAGGACCACCTAGGGAGCAGTTCTTC. It encodes CASSLGPPREQFF. The genes are TRBV12-3 or TRBV12-4 and TRBJ2-1; D unresolved. V dropped 1 base and J dropped 10 bases, with 11 bases sitting between them. The CDR3 length is 13 residues.

This clonotype has a handful of counts. The chain is built from TRBV5-1 and TRBJ2-1; TRBD1 agrees at 10 bases. CDR1 SGHRS and CDR2 YFSETQ come from the germline V gene. V lost 5 bases and J lost 7; bases outside the gene matches: 12. The CDR3 runs 16 residues. The CDR3 protein is CASSFSGQGTWNEQFF. The CDR3 nucleotides are TGCGCCAGCAGTTTTTCGGGACAGGGGACGTGGAATGAGCAGTTCTTC.

The CDR3: CASSQVGGKETQYF. The CDR3 nucleotides read TGTGCCAGCAGCCAAGTCGGAGGGAAAGAGACCCAGTACTTC. The V gene is TRBV3-1, the J gene TRBJ2-5; possible D gene TRBD2, 6 bases. CDR3 size: 14 residues. V dropped 1 base and J dropped 3 bases, with 9 bases sitting between them. Germline V gene data show CDR1 as LGHDT and CDR2 as YNNKEL (reference sequence).

The sample holds many counts of this clonotype. The CDR3 coding sequence is TGTGCCAGCAGTACTGCCTCTAGTGGTGAGCAGTTCTTC. Protein product: CASSTASSGEQFF. The chain employs TRBV12-3 or TRBV12-4 and TRBJ2-1, with unresolved D. V lost 5 bases, J lost 9 bases, and 14 bases lay in between. This CDR3 has 13 residues.

This chain links TRBV27 with TRBJ1-4, with TRBD1 identical over 8 bases. Germline loops: CDR1 MNHEY, CDR2 SMNVEV (reference sequence). This CDR3 contains 15 residues. V trimming: 4 bases; J trimming: 4 bases; junction bases outside the gene matches: 5. The CDR3 loop is CASSSRQGYNEKLFF. Written as DNA, the CDR3 is TGTGCCAGCAGTTCACGACAGGGGTATAATGAAAAACTGTTTTTT.

This clonotype was counted only a few times. The gene calls are TRBV11-2 and TRBJ2-7; 7 bases map to TRBD1. The CDR3 spans 14 residues. V lost 6 bases and J lost 4; bases outside the gene matches: 9. Germline CDR1 and CDR2: SGHAT and FQNNGV. CDR3 in amino acids: CASRRPGQKYEQYF. CDR3 bases: TGTGCCAGCAGAAGACCGGGACAGAAGTACGAGCAGTACTTC.

This clonotype has a handful of counts. The J gene is TRBJ2-2, the V gene TRBV7-9; D remains unclear. CDR1 and CDR2 from the germline V gene are SEHNR and FQNEAQ (reference sequence). The CDR3 totals 13 residues. V was clipped by 1 base and J by 7 bases, with 7 bases between them. The CDR3 DNA follows: TGTGCCAGCAGCTTAGTGGATAGCGGGGAGCTGTTTTTT. Translating it yields CASSLVDSGELFF.